The 27 T cell receptor beta chains presented below share a single source sample, sequenced in a study of CD8 T cells in Susac syndrome (dated by TCRdb to between 2018 and 2021). Library method: the immunoSEQ multiplex PCR assay. RNA was extracted using the RNeasy kit, and 0.5 to 1 microgram was reverse transcribed with random hexamers. Using fastp at Q25 and MiXCR, TCRdb reprocessed the public reads and kept productive beta chains. Rows are combined by CDR3 protein, so each entry shows the most common genes and DNA. Recorded for this sample are roughly 140,000 distinct CDR3 sequences; about 94% of them occurred a single time. Roughly 0.21% of the sample goes to the ten largest clones. Input material: CD8+ T cells from PBMCs. All receptors come from a human donor with multiple sclerosis.

CDR3 sequence: CASSFGTGPNQPQHF. The CDR3 DNA follows: TGTGCCAGCAGCTTCGGGACAGGTCCTAATCAGCCCCAGCATTTT. V is TRBV5-6 and J is TRBJ1-5; 8 bases line up with TRBD1. The CDR3 length is 15 residues. The germline CDR1 and CDR2 sequences are SGHDT and YYEEEE. V lost 2 bases, J lost 4 bases, and 5 bases stayed unmatched.

The chain is built from TRBV4-1 and TRBJ2-7; 11 bases are a match to TRBD1. The CDR3 is made up of 16 amino acids. The junction had 4 bases not matched to a gene; V was cut back by 3 bases and J by 0 bases. Germline CDR1 is MGHRA and CDR2 is YSYEKL. The CDR3 coding sequence is TGCGCCAGCAGCCAGCACGGGACAGGGGGCTCCTACGAGCAGTACTTC. Amino acids: CASSQHGTGGSYEQYF.

This rearrangement joins TRBV7-9 to TRBJ1-1, with 7 bases lining up with TRBD1. The length of the CDR3 is 15 residues. The germline CDR1 and CDR2 sequences are SEHNR and FQNEAQ (reference sequence). The junction had 7 bases not matched to a gene; V was cut back by 4 bases and J by 2 bases. The CDR3, as DNA: TGTGCCAGCAGCTATGGGGACAGATTTAACACTGAAGCTTTCTTT. Its translation: CASSYGDRFNTEAFF.

In DNA form, the CDR3 reads TGTGCCAGCAGTTTGTTTGCGGGCACTGAAGCTTTCTTT. It codes for CASSLFAGTEAFF. The chain employs TRBV28 and TRBJ1-1; D uncertain. The CDR3 loop spans 13 amino acids. V was trimmed by 3 bases and J by 4 bases, leaving 9 bases between them. CDR1 is MDHEN, CDR2 SYDVKM, per germline. Looking up the rest from reference TRBV28 and TRBJ1-1 gives the full variable domain: DVKVTQSSRYLVKRTGEKVFLECVQDMDHENMFWYRQDPGLGLRLIYFSYDVKMKEKGDIPEGYSVSREKKERFSLILESASTNQTSMYLCASSLFAGTEAFFGQGTRLTVV.

V usage is TRBV27 and J usage is TRBJ2-6; unclear D gene. This CDR3 comprises 17 residues. Trimming cost V 5 bases and J 0 bases, with 14 bases left between them. Germline values: CDR1 MNHEY, CDR2 SMNVEV (reference sequence). Here the CDR3 reads CASSAQGRTSGANVLTF. The CDR3 DNA reads TGTGCCAGCAGTGCCCAAGGACGGACCTCTGGGGCCAACGTCCTGACTTTC.

The V and J genes are TRBV9 and TRBJ2-5; TRBD1 might be the D (5 bases). The V end was cut by 2 bases, the J end by 1 base, with 12 bases between. The CDR3 covers 15 residues. Germline lookup yields CDR1 SGDLS and CDR2 YYNGEE. The CDR3, as DNA: TGTGCCAGCAGCGTTGCAGGGTTGAGCCAAGAGACCCAGTACTTC. Its protein product is CASSVAGLSQETQYF. The variable domain in full, completed from reference TRBV9 and TRBJ2-5, reads DSGVTQTPKHLITATGQRVTLRCSPRSGDLSVYWYQQSLDQGLQFLIQYYNGEERAKGNILERFSAQQFPDLHSELNLSSLELGDSALYFCASSVAGLSQETQYFGPGTRLLVL.

The V and J genes are TRBV7-9 and TRBJ1-1; no clear D gene. The germline V gene encodes CDR1 SEHNR and CDR2 FQNEAQ (reference sequence). Trimming shortened V by 8 bases and J by 7 bases, and 14 bases separated the two germline ends. CDR3 length equals 12 residues. CDR3 nucleotides: TGTGCCAGCGCCGACACGGCCGTTGAAGCTTTCTTT. Its translation is CASADTAVEAFF.

V is TRBV9 and J is TRBJ2-2; D is uncertain. The CDR3 extends over 14 amino acids. V dropped 3 bases and J dropped 4 bases, with 10 bases sitting between them. Looked up from germline, CDR1 is SGDLS and CDR2 is YYNGEE. CDR3 region: CASSGGSGTGELFF. The CDR3 coding sequence is TGTGCCAGCAGCGGTGGGTCGGGCACCGGGGAGCTGTTTTTT. The full variable domain, its missing parts supplied by reference TRBV9 and TRBJ2-2, is DSGVTQTPKHLITATGQRVTLRCSPRSGDLSVYWYQQSLDQGLQFLIQYYNGEERAKGNILERFSAQQFPDLHSELNLSSLELGDSALYFCASSGGSGTGELFFGEGSRLTVL.

The CDR3 loop is CASSAGQIYGYTF. Here the CDR3 DNA reads TGTGCCAGCAGCGCGGGACAGATCTATGGCTACACCTTC. The chain employs TRBV2 and TRBJ1-2; TRBD1 aligns across 7 bases. This CDR3 has 13 amino acids. The V gene's germline CDR1 is SNHLY and CDR2 FYNNEI. The V gene end was trimmed by 6 bases and the J gene end by 4 bases; junction bases not matched to a gene: 5. The full variable domain, its missing parts supplied by reference TRBV2 and TRBJ1-2, is EPEVTQTPSHQVTQMGQEVILRCVPISNHLYFYWYRQILGQKVEFLVSFYNNEISEKSEIFDDQFSVERPDGSNFTLKIRSTKLEDSAMYFCASSAGQIYGYTFGSGTRLTVV.

Comments on this clonotype: The junction and the germline gene differ at one end; a read error may be behind it. The chain couples TRBV9 to TRBJ2-1; tentative D call: TRBD2 (6 bases). Germline loops: CDR1 SGDLS, CDR2 YYNGEE. The CDR3 is made up of 12 amino acids. CDR3 residues: CASNSGYNEQFF. In nucleotides, the CDR3 is TGTGCCAGCAATAGCGGATACAATGAACAGTTCTTC.

V is TRBV30 and J is TRBJ2-7; no firm D call. Germline V CDR1 and CDR2: GTSNPN, SVGIG (reference sequence). The CDR3 loop spans 12 amino acids. V lost 6 bases and J 3 bases, leaving 12 bases between the germline ends. The CDR3 spells CACDQKNYEQYF. As DNA, the CDR3 is TGTGCCTGTGACCAGAAAAACTACGAGCAGTACTTC.

The CDR3 nucleotides are TGCAGTGCTAGAGGCTGGATACAGGGCGTGGAAAAACTGTTTTTT. Translated: CSARGWIQGVEKLFF. This sequence joins TRBV20-1 and TRBJ1-4; TRBD1 might be the D (6 bases). V lost 1 base to trimming and J lost 8 bases, with 17 bases between them. CDR3 length: 15 amino acids. From germline, CDR1 is DFQATT and CDR2 SNEGSKA (reference sequence).

J is TRBJ2-5 and V is TRBV2; possibly TRBD2 for D (6 bases). The germline CDR1 and CDR2 sequences are SNHLY and FYNNEI. CDR3 length equals 15 residues. Trimming left V 6 bases short and J 2 bases short, with 16 bases between. The CDR3: CASRPGEVGQETQYF. DNA for the CDR3: TGTGCCAGCAGGCCCGGGGAGGTGGGACAAGAGACCCAGTACTTC.

The chain recombines TRBV7-9 with TRBJ2-1; TRBD2 matches at 7 bases. This CDR3 contains 18 residues. The germline gives CDR1 SEHNR, CDR2 FQNEAQ (reference sequence). The J segment lost 0 bases and the V segment lost 4 bases, leaving 12 bases of the junction unmatched. The chain's CDR3 is CASSSPTSRPSSYNEQFF. The CDR3 nucleotides are TGTGCCAGCAGCTCCCCGACTAGCCGCCCGAGCTCCTACAATGAGCAGTTCTTC.

This chain joins TRBV2 and TRBJ2-1; D may be TRBD1 or TRBD2 (6 bases each). The CDR3 has 11 amino acids. CDR1 is SNHLY, CDR2 FYNNEI, per germline. The V end lost 8 bases, the J end lost 10 bases, and 12 bases lay between the germline ends. The CDR3 here is CASPGAREQFF. In DNA, the CDR3 is TGTGCCAGCCCGGGGGCTCGGGAGCAGTTCTTC.

This rearrangement joins TRBV19 to TRBJ2-5; D unresolved. The V gene lost 4 bases and the J gene lost 0 bases, with 15 bases spanning the gap. This CDR3 contains 16 residues. Germline values: CDR1 LNHDA, CDR2 SQIVND (reference sequence). CDR3 in amino acids: CASSTTRTAYQETQYF. CDR3 DNA: TGTGCCAGTAGTACTACCCGCACAGCGTACCAAGAGACCCAGTACTTC. The full variable domain, rest sourced from reference TRBV19 and TRBJ2-5, is DGGITQSPKYLFRKEGQNVTLSCEQNLNHDAMYWYRQDPGQGLRLIYYSQIVNDFQKGDIAEGYSVSREKKESFPLTVTSAQKNPTAFYLCASSTTRTAYQETQYFGPGTRLLVL.

As to this clonotype: The junction does not match germline at one end; this may be a read error. The J gene is TRBJ2-1, the V gene TRBV7-7; 8 nucleotides agree with TRBD2. This CDR3 contains 17 residues. Germline CDR1 SSHAT, CDR2 FNYEAQ (reference sequence). CDR3 region: CASSLAGKGAIYNEQFF. The CDR3 DNA reads TGTGCTAGCAGCTTAGCGGGAAAGGGAGCTATCTACAATGAGCAGTTCTTC.

This chain uses TRBV7-9 with TRBJ2-5, with 8 bases matching TRBD2. This CDR3 spans 13 amino acids. Trimming removed 3 bases from V and 3 bases from J; junction bases left unmatched: 0. Germline CDR1 is SEHNR and CDR2 is FQNEAQ (reference sequence). As DNA, the CDR3 is TGTGCCAGCAGCTTTAGCGGGGAAGAGACCCAGTACTTC. Translated: CASSFSGEETQYF.

The CDR3 sequence: CASSIDLPDEQFF. The CDR3 region has the DNA TGTGCCAGTAGTATAGACCTCCCAGATGAGCAGTTCTTC. The chain carries TRBV19 and TRBJ2-1, with D uncertain. Trimming cost V 0 bases and J 8 bases, with 8 bases left between them. Germline values: CDR1 LNHDA, CDR2 SQIVND (reference sequence). This CDR3 contains 13 residues.

The V call is TRBV11-2, the J call TRBJ2-3, with 10 bases that match TRBD2. Germline V gene sequence: CDR1 SGHAT, CDR2 FQNNGV. V lost 1 base and J lost 1; bases outside the gene matches: 5. The CDR3 extends over 17 amino acids. CDR3 bases: TGTGCCAGCAGCTTAGGTCTAGCGGGGGAAGGCACAGATACGCAGTATTTT. Its protein is CASSLGLAGEGTDTQYF.

The chain uses TRBV24-1 and TRBJ2-1, with 8 bases identical to TRBD2. The CDR3 covers 15 residues. In germline, CDR1 is KGHDR, CDR2 SFDVKD. J was trimmed by 4 bases and V by 7 bases; bases with no gene match: 8. Here the CDR3 DNA reads TGTGCCACCAGCGGGAGGGACACACCATACAATGAGCAGTTCTTC. This translates into CATSGRDTPYNEQFF.

V usage is TRBV3-1 and J usage is TRBJ2-7; TRBD2 matches at 12 bases. This CDR3 has 16 residues. Germline loops: CDR1 LGHDT, CDR2 YNNKEL (reference sequence). V trimming: 1 base; J trimming: 5 bases; junction bases outside the gene matches: 6. CDR3 DNA: TGTGCCAGCAGCCAAGGTACTAGCGGGGGGTTCGACGAGCAGTACTTC. Translating it yields CASSQGTSGGFDEQYF.

With regard to this clonotype: At one end, the junction sequence differs from germline, possibly due to a read error. The chain combines TRBV3-1 with TRBJ2-3; TRBD1 is a possible D gene (5 bases). CDR1 is LGHDT and CDR2 is YNNKEL in the germline V gene (reference sequence). The CDR3 runs 15 residues. The CDR3 protein is CASSQVRVGLDRQYF. The CDR3 nucleotides are TGTGCCAGCAGCCAAGTCAGGGTGGGCCTAGATAGGCAGTATTTT.

This clonotype was picked up one time. This chain uses TRBV7-8 with TRBJ2-7, with TRBD1 as a possible D gene (6 bases). Trimming stripped 5 bases from V and 2 bases from J, with 13 bases between. CDR1 is SGHVS and CDR2 is FQNEAQ in the germline V gene. This CDR3 has 14 residues. In DNA form, the CDR3 reads TGTGCCAGCAGCACAAGGACAGCCGCCTACGAGCAGTACTTC. Its translation is CASSTRTAAYEQYF. Together with reference TRBV7-8 and TRBJ2-7, the CDR3 gives the full variable domain: GAGVSQSPRYKVAKRGQDVALRCDPISGHVSLFWYQQALGQGPEFLTYFQNEAQLDKSGLPSDRFFAERPEGSVSTLKIQRTQQEDSAVYLCASSTRTAAYEQYFGPGTRLTVT.

The genes are TRBV30 and TRBJ1-2, with a possible D match to TRBD1 (5 bases). This CDR3 contains 13 residues. Per the germline V gene, CDR1 is GTSNPN and CDR2 is SVGIG (reference sequence). V lost 5 bases to trimming and J lost 4 bases, with 14 bases between them. The CDR3 protein is CAWEMGVAYGYTF. As DNA, the CDR3 is TGTGCCTGGGAGATGGGGGTGGCCTATGGCTACACCTTC.

This chain joins TRBV13 and TRBJ2-1; D might be TRBD1 or TRBD2, each matching 5 bases. Germline assignment: CDR1 PRHDT and CDR2 FYEKMQ (reference sequence). The V and J ends lost 6 bases and 8 bases respectively, with 14 bases between them. This CDR3 is built from 13 residues. CDR3 sequence: CASRRGRGHEQFF. In DNA form, the CDR3 reads TGTGCCAGCAGGAGGGGTAGGGGCCATGAGCAGTTCTTC.

V usage is TRBV29-1 and J usage is TRBJ2-7; 7 nucleotides agree with TRBD1. V trimming: 4 bases; J trimming: 0 bases; junction bases outside the gene matches: 3. The V gene's germline CDR1 is SQVTM and CDR2 ANQGSEA. The CDR3 is 13 residues long. The CDR3: CSVATGTSYEQYF. Here the CDR3 DNA reads TGCAGCGTTGCGACAGGGACCTCCTACGAGCAGTACTTC.